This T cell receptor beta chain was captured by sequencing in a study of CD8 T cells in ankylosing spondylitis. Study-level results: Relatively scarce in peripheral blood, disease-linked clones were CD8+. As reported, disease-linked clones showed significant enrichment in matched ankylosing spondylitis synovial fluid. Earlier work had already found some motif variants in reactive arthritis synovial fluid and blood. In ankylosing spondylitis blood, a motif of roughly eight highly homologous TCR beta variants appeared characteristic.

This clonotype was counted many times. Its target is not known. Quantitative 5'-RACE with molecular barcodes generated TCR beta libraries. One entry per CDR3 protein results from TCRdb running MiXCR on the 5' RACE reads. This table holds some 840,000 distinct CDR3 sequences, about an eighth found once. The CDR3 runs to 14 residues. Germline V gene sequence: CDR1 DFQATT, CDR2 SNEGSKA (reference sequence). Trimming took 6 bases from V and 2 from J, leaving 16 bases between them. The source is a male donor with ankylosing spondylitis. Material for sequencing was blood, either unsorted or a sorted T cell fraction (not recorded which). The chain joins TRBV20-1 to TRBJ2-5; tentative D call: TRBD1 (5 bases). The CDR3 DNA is TGCAGTGCCAAGGGGTCGGCCATACAAGAGACCCAGTACTTC. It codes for CSAKGSAIQETQYF.